Given below is one T cell receptor beta chain in context. The CDR3 sequence is 14 residues long. Germline V gene sequence: CDR1 MNHEY, CDR2 SMNVEV (reference sequence). With 3 bases clipped from V and 3 bases from J, the junction kept 4 bases outside the gene matches. The data were taken from a study of OX40 agonist ivuxolimab in advanced cancers. Clones were sequenced by immunoSEQ multiplex PCR, and TCRdb holds only the in-frame ones, with some missing. The data contain 30,000 or so clones, around four fifths of them seen just once; the ten biggest clones take up 23%. The clonotype originates from an adult with an advanced solid tumor such as melanoma, head and neck, liver or kidney cancer. This chain joins TRBV27 and TRBJ2-7, with 8 bases lining up with TRBD1. The specimen comprised CD4+ or CD8+ T cells sorted from blood, sampled in a trial of the OX40 agonist ivuxolimab. The CDR3: CASSLRTGIYEQYF. The CDR3 nucleotides are TGTGCCAGCAGTTTGAGGACAGGGATCTACGAGCAGTACTTC.